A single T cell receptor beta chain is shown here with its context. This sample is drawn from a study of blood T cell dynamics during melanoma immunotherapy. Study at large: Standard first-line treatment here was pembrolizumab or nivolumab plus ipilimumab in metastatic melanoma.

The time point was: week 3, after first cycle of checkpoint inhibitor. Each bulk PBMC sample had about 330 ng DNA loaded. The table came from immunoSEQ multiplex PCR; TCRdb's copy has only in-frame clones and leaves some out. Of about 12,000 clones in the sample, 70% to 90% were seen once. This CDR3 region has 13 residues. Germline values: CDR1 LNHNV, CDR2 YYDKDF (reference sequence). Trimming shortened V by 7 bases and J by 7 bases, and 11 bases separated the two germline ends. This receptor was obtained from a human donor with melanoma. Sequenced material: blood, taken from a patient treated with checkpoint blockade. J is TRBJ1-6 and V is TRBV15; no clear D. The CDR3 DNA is TGTGCCACCAAACGGGGTGTGAATTCACCCCTCCACTTT. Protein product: CATKRGVNSPLHF.